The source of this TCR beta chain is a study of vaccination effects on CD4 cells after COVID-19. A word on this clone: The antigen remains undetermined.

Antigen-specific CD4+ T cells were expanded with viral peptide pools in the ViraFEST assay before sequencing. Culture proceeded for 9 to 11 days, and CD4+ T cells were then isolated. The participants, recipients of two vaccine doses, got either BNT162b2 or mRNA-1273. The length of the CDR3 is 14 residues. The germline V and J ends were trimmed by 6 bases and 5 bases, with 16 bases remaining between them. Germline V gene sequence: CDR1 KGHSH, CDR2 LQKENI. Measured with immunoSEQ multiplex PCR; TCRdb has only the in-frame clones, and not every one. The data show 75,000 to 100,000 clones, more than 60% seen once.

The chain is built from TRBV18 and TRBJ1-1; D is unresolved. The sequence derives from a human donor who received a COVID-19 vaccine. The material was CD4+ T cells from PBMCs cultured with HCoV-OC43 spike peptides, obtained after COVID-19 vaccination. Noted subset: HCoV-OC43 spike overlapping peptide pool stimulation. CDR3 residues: CASSLYGEATEAFF. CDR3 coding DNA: TGTGCCAGCTCCCTTTACGGGGAAGCGACTGAAGCTTTCTTT.